The clone carrying this TCR beta chain was seen at least ten times. With iRepertoire HTBI primers and Arm-PCR of CDR3 regions, TCR beta libraries were built. TCRdb fed the multiplex PCR reads into MiXCR, producing one record per CDR3 protein. This table holds over 350,000 distinct CDR3 sequences, less than 15% found once. The sample originates from a study of regulatory T cells in long-lasting Graves disease. This sample's time point: newly diagnosed GD, antithyroid drugs for less than 3 months. The TCR library was prepared using RNA isolated from PBMCs. Losses at the gene ends were 2 bases for V and 4 bases for J; bases not matched to a gene: 9. Looked up from germline, CDR1 is SGHVS and CDR2 is FNYEAQ. There are 16 residues in the CDR3. This sample also belongs to another study, concerning T cells in Graves' hyperthyroidism and ophthalmopathy.

This material consisted of peripheral blood mononuclear cells (PBMCs), taken at new diagnosis, from a patient treated with antithyroid drugs. The chain carries TRBV7-6 and TRBJ2-3; 7 bases fit TRBD1. This receptor was identified in a woman in her fifties or sixties with Graves disease. DNA for the CDR3: TGTGCCAGCAGCTTAAGACAGGGAAGGTGGTCAGATACGCAGTATTTT. Translated: CASSLRQGRWSDTQYF.